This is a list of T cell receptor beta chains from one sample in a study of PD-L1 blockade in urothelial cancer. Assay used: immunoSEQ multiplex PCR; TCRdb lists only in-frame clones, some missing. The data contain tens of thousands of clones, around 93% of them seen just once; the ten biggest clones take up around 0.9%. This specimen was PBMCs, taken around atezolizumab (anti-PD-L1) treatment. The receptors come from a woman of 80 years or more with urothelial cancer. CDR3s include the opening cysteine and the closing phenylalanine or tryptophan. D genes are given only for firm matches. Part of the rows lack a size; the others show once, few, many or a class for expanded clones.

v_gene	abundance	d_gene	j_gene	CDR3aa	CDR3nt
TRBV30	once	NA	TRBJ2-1	CAWGRDSKNEQFF	TGTGCCTGGGGCCGGGACTCTAAAAATGAGCAGTTCTTC
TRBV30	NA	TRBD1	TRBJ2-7	CAWSPGQGWEQYF	TGTGCCTGGTCGCCGGGACAGGGGTGGGAGCAGTACTTC
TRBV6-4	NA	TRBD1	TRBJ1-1	CASSLTGAGTEAFF	TGTGCCAGCAGCTTGACAGGGGCCGGGACTGAAGCTTTCTTT
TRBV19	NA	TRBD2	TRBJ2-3	CASSITSGSTDTQYF	TGTGCCAGTAGTATTACTAGCGGTAGCACAGATACGCAGTATTTT
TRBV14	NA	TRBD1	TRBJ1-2	CASSQDRGLGGYTF	TGTGCCAGCAGCCAAGACAGGGGGCTGGGTGGCTACACCTTC
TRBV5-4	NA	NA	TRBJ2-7	CASSSGGVGYEQYF	TGTGCCAGCAGCTCCGGGGGTGTCGGTTACGAGCAGTACTTC
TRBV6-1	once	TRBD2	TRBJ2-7	CASRLAGGAYEQYF	TGTGCCAGCAGACTAGCGGGAGGTGCCTACGAGCAGTACTTC
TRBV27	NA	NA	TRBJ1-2	CASSRNSNYGYTF	TGTGCCAGCAGTCGTAACAGTAACTATGGCTACACCTTC
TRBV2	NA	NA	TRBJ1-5	CASREPERPQPQHF	TGTGCCAGCAGGGAACCAGAGCGGCCGCAGCCCCAGCATTTT
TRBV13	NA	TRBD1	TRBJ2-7	CASSRDRGSYEQYF	TGTGCCAGCAGCCGGGACAGGGGGTCCTACGAGCAGTACTTC
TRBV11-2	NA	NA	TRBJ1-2	CASSLDRISVGYTF	TGTGCCAGCAGCCTAGACAGGATTTCCGTCGGCTACACCTTC
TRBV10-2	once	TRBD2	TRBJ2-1	CASSGGTSAKVHNEQFF	TGCGCCAGCAGTGGGGGGACTAGCGCGAAGGTTCACAATGAGCAGTTCTTC
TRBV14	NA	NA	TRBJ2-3	CASSPPLSTDTQYF	TGTGCCAGCAGCCCCCCCCTTTCGACAGATACGCAGTATTTT
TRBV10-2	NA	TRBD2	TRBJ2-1	CASSGLAAPYNEQFF	TGCGCCAGCAGTGGACTAGCGGCCCCCTACAATGAGCAGTTCTTC
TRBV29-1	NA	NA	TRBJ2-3	CSVDKGGMDTQYF	TGCAGCGTGGACAAAGGGGGTATGGATACGCAGTATTTT
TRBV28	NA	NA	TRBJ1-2	CASSLSRDYGYTF	TGTGCCAGCAGTTTATCCAGGGACTATGGCTACACCTTC
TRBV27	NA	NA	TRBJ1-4	CASSLRWAGNEKLFF	TGTGCCAGCAGTTTAAGATGGGCGGGTAATGAAAAACTGTTTTTT
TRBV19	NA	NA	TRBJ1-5	CASSTGALNQPQHF	TGTGCCAGTAGTACAGGGGCCCTTAATCAGCCCCAACATTTT
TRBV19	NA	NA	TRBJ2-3	CASSNRGVSPDTQYF	TGTGCCAGCTCAAATAGGGGTGTTTCTCCAGATACGCAGTATTTT
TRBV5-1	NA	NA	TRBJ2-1	CASSLEHVSSEQFF	TGCGCCAGCAGCTTGGAACATGTATCGTCTGAGCAGTTCTTC
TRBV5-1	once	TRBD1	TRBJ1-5	CASSWGTGEGANQPQHF	TGCGCCAGCAGCTGGGGGACAGGGGAAGGCGCGAATCAGCCCCAGCATTTT
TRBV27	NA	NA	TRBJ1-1	CASSSGGGWGNTEAFF	TGTGCCAGCAGTTCAGGCGGAGGGTGGGGGAACACTGAAGCTTTCTTT
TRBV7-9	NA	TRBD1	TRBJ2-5	CASSDRDRETQYF	TGTGCCAGCAGCGACCGGGACAGGGAGACCCAGTACTTC
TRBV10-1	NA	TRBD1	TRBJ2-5	CASSETGGSETQYF	TGCGCCAGCAGTGAGACAGGGGGGAGTGAGACCCAGTACTTC
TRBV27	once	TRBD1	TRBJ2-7	CASSSGQSYTYEQYF	TGTGCCAGCAGTTCGGGACAGTCGTACACCTACGAGCAGTACTTC
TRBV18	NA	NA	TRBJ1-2	CASSPGTPDSNYGYTF	TGTGCCAGCTCACCCGGGACACCCGATAGTAACTATGGCTACACCTTC
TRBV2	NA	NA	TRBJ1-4	CASRPRGGINEKLFF	TGTGCCAGCAGACCCCGTGGGGGGATAAATGAAAAACTGTTTTTT
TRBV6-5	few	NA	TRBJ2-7	CASSRSESSYEQYF	TGTGCCAGCAGTCGCAGCGAGAGCTCCTACGAGCAGTACTTC
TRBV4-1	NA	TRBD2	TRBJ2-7	CASSQEMTSGRVHEQYF	TGCGCCAGCAGCCAAGAGATGACTAGCGGGAGAGTCCACGAGCAGTACTTC
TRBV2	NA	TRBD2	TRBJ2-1	CASSKTSGSRNEQFF	TGTGCCAGCAGCAAGACTAGCGGGAGCAGGAATGAGCAGTTCTTC
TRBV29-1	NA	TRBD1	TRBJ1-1	CSVRDSGEAFF	TGCAGCGTCCGGGACAGCGGTGAAGCTTTCTTT
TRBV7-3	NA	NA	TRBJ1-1	CASSADRSLNTEAFF	TGTGCCAGCAGCGCAGACAGGTCCTTGAACACTGAAGCTTTCTTT
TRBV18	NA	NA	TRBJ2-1	CASSDTGTGKRDNEQFF	TGTGCCAGCTCAGATACCGGGACTGGAAAGCGAGACAATGAGCAGTTCTTC
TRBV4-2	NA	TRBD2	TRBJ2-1	CASSQESGRDEQFF	TGTGCCAGCAGCCAAGAAAGTGGGAGGGATGAGCAGTTCTTC
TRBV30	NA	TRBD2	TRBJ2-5	CAWSFGGEETQYF	TGTGCCTGGAGTTTCGGGGGGGAAGAGACCCAGTACTTC
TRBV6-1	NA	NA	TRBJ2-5	CASSETLAKTQYF	TGTGCCAGCAGTGAGACACTAGCAAAGACCCAGTACTTC
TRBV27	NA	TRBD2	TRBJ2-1	CASSPSGLVGEQFF	TGTGCCAGCAGTCCGTCAGGACTAGTAGGGGAGCAGTTCTTC
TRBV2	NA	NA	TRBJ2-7	CASSTLSYEQYF	TGTGCCAGCAGTACCCTTAGCTACGAGCAGTACTTC
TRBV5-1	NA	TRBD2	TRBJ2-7	CASSLGGGSSYEQYF	TGCGCCAGCAGCTTGGGGGGCGGGAGTTCCTACGAGCAGTACTTC
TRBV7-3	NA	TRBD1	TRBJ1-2	CASSLSGTGEDGYTF	TGTGCCAGCAGCTTAAGCGGGACAGGGGAGGATGGCTACACCTTC
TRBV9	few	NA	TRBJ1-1	CASSVGDTEAFF	TGTGCCAGCAGCGTAGGAGACACTGAAGCTTTCTTT
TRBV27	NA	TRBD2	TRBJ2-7	CASSLSTGGRGEQYF	TGTGCCAGCAGTTTATCGACGGGAGGGAGGGGAGAGCAGTACTTC
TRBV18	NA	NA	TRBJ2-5	CASSQRLQETQYF	TGTGCCAGCTCACAGCGCCTACAAGAGACCCAGTACTTC
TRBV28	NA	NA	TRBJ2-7	CASSLYSVTPEQYF	TGTGCCAGCAGTTTATATAGCGTCACCCCCGAGCAGTACTTC
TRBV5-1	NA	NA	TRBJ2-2	CASTRSRDTGELFF	TGCGCCAGCACCCGTAGTCGGGACACCGGGGAGCTGTTTTTT
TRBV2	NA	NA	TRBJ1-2	CASRRGTSDGYTF	TGTGCCAGCCGAAGGGGGACGTCGGATGGCTACACCTTC
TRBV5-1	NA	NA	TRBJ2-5	CASSLAGVGETQYF	TGCGCCAGCAGCTTGGCGGGGGTAGGCGAGACCCAGTACTTC
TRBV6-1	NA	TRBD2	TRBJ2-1	CASSSSGTYNEQFF	TGTGCCAGCAGTTCCAGCGGGACCTACAATGAGCAGTTCTTC
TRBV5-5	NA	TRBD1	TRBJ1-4	CASSPRDREREEKLFF	TGTGCCAGCAGCCCGCGGGACAGGGAAAGGGAGGAAAAACTGTTTTTT
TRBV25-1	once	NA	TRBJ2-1	CASSAELASYNEQFF	TGTGCCAGCAGTGCAGAACTAGCCTCGTACAATGAGCAGTTCTTC
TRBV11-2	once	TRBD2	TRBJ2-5	CASSLTSGSYQETQYF	TGTGCCAGCAGCCTAACTAGCGGGAGTTACCAAGAGACCCAGTACTTC
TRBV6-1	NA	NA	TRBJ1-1	CASSIQGTEAFF	TGTGCCAGCAGTATACAGGGCACTGAAGCTTTCTTT